This T cell receptor beta chain appears in the sequencing data of a study of shared clonotypes between healthy human individuals. Study-level points and caveats: The diversity represented, both genetic and in exposure history, was limited by few donors. The generation probabilities recorded for non-shared clonotypes fell below those of clonotypes shared by all four donors.

In regard to this clone: What it recognizes is unknown. Other DNA sequences in the same sample also yield this CDR3.

Libraries were prepared by immunoSEQ multiplex PCR; TCRdb keeps only in-frame clonotypes and omits some of them. The sample lists about 2.4 million clones, approximately 93% occurring once. Every donor, a Caucasian adult, lived in Nashville, Tennessee. A CD45RA+ naive subset and a CD45RA-negative memory subset were split from CD4+ cells. V lost 4 bases and J 4 bases, leaving 11 bases between the germline ends. Germline assignment: CDR1 SGHTA and CDR2 FQGNSA. The CDR3 totals 13 residues. The rearrangement uses TRBV7-2 and TRBJ2-7; perhaps TRBD1 as D (6 bases). The sample was naive CD4+ T cells from PBMCs. Noted subset: CD45RA+ positively selected. This receptor was identified in a man younger than 35 in good health. Some clones in this sample may be carry-over from other donors' samples. The DNA for the CDR3 is TGTGCCAGCAGCTCAGGGGCCACATACGAGCAGTACTTC. This gives the protein CASSSGATYEQYF. The entire variable domain, with the rest obtained from reference TRBV7-2 and TRBJ2-7, is as follows: GAGVSQSPSNKVTEKGKDVELRCDPISGHTALYWYRQSLGQGLEFLIYFQGNSAPDKSGLPSDRFSAERTGGSVSTLTIQRTQQEDSAVYLCASSSGATYEQYFGPGTRLTVT.